This entry is about one TCR beta chain. The sample originates from a study of blood T cell repertoires in COVID-19. About the study: The United States, Italy and Spain were the sources of the acute and convalescent COVID-19 samples. Nucleic acid was either cDNA or gDNA, and it came from T cells, B-cell-depleted T cells, or PBMCs.

Original processing methods: The authors estimated nucleated cell counts from reference gene primer amplification. Some clones are missing from TCRdb's copy, which holds only in-frame ones; the method was immunoSEQ multiplex PCR. From that table come the V and J calls and clone size; the DNA was used to work out D and trimming. This sample carries roughly 180,000 clones, about 76% of them seen once, and the ten largest clones take 8.6%. CDR3 length: 15 amino acids. Trimming took 2 bases from V and 0 from J, leaving 9 bases between them. The germline gives CDR1 MRHNA, CDR2 SNTAGT. The sequence was collected from a woman aged 50 to 60 with active or convalescent COVID-19. The chain joins TRBV6-4 to TRBJ2-3; D possibly corresponds to TRBD1 (5 bases). Sequencing used peripheral blood. This CDR3 is CASSDGAISTDTQYF. For the CDR3, the DNA is TGTGCCAGCAGTGACGGGGCTATAAGCACAGATACGCAGTATTTT.